A selection of T cell receptor beta chains follows, all from one sample in a study of blood T cells in healthy people across ages. TCRdb called the 5' RACE reads again in MiXCR, with one record for every CDR3 protein. This sample yields more than 900,000 distinct CDR3 sequences, of which roughly a quarter are seen a single time; 0.65% to 0.95% belongs to the top ten. This sample also belongs to another study, concerning T cells of mothers and their children.

The specimen was blood. These receptor sequences come from a girl aged 2 to 10 in good health. The conserved cysteine and the conserved F or W are not part of the CDR3 here. Fields, in order: D gene, V gene, CDR3 protein. A D gene is named only where the DNA matches it firmly.

d_call: -; v_call: TRBV7-8; cdr3_aa: ASSSGAGTSTDTQY
d_call: -; v_call: TRBV7-6; cdr3_aa: ASSLSSGDGDAKLHEQF
d_call: -; v_call: TRBV6-6; cdr3_aa: ASSLNAVNQPQH
d_call: TRBD2; v_call: TRBV10-3; cdr3_aa: AISPRTSGSYEQY
d_call: -; v_call: TRBV29-1; cdr3_aa: SVVPLREQF
d_call: -; v_call: TRBV5-1; cdr3_aa: ASSLETVSTLEAF
d_call: TRBD2; v_call: TRBV7-8; cdr3_aa: ASSRLAVSTDTQY
d_call: -; v_call: TRBV10-3; cdr3_aa: AISAAGPNTEAF
d_call: TRBD2; v_call: TRBV11-2; cdr3_aa: ASSLASGTFYEQY
d_call: TRBD1; v_call: TRBV20-1; cdr3_aa: SARGGTASYEQY
d_call: -; v_call: TRBV5-1; cdr3_aa: ASSLETARSRNGYT
d_call: TRBD1; v_call: TRBV7-6; cdr3_aa: ASSLIGQGTSPLH
d_call: -; v_call: TRBV11-2; cdr3_aa: ASSGHGANTEAF
d_call: -; v_call: TRBV29-1; cdr3_aa: SVEDPGFGVKETQY
d_call: TRBD1; v_call: TRBV7-3; cdr3_aa: ASSSTGGYSEQF
d_call: -; v_call: TRBV9; cdr3_aa: ASSVGVTNEKLF
d_call: TRBD2; v_call: TRBV7-6; cdr3_aa: ASSFTSGSSGELF
d_call: TRBD2; v_call: TRBV20-1; cdr3_aa: SASPGLAVADTQY
d_call: -; v_call: TRBV29-1; cdr3_aa: SVVGTQGTQY
d_call: -; v_call: TRBV12-5; cdr3_aa: ASGFESYEQY
d_call: -; v_call: TRBV11-2; cdr3_aa: ASRGGYFGAQY
d_call: TRBD2; v_call: TRBV19; cdr3_aa: ASAFAPYSGGYNEQF